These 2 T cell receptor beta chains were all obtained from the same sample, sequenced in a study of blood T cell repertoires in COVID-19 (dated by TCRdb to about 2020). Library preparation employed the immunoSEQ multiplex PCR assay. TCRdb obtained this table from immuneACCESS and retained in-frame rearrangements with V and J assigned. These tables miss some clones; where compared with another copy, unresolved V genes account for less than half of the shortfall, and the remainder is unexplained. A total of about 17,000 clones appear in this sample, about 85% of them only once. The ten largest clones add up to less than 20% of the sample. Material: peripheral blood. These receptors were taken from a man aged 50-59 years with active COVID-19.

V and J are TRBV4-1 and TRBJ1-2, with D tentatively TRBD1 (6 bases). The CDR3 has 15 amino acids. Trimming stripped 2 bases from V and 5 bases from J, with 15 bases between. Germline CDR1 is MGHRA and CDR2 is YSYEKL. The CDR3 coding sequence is TGCGCCAGCAGCCAACAGGGGAGTGGATGGTATGGCTACACCTTC. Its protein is CASSQQGSGWYGYTF.

CDR3 region: CASSPGSYEQYF. DNA for the CDR3: TGTGCCAGCAGTCCCGGCTCCTACGAGCAGTACTTC. The chain carries TRBV6-6 and TRBJ2-7, with D hard to call. Germline assignment: CDR1 MNHNY and CDR2 SVGAGI (reference sequence). Trimming took 5 bases from V and 0 from J, leaving 5 bases between them. The CDR3 is made up of 12 amino acids.